These T cell receptor beta chains were read from a single sample in a study of T cell responses to AZD1222 COVID-19 vaccine. Clones were sequenced by immunoSEQ multiplex PCR, and TCRdb holds only the in-frame ones, with some missing. The sample yields 100,000 to 120,000 clones, roughly 90% seen once. The specimen comprised peripheral blood, sampled on day 0 of AZD1222 vaccination. These receptors all stem from an adult in good health. The CDR3 runs from the conserved cysteine through the conserved F or W. Rows give clone size only sometimes, using once, few, many, or a class for an expanded clone.

J gene | CDR3 length | clone size | V gene | CDR3 protein
TRBJ1-2 | 14 | NA | TRBV28 | CASSLVTSYYGYTF
TRBJ1-2 | 13 | NA | TRBV15 | CAAGGSGTTGYTF
TRBJ2-7 | 17 | NA | TRBV9 | CASSPYTGQGLSYEQYF
TRBJ2-3 | 15 | once | TRBV11-3 | CASSLVAGGTDTQYF
TRBJ2-5 | 15 | NA | TRBV11-2 | CASSSPDRVGETQYF
TRBJ1-6 | 13 | NA | TRBV5-1 | CASSLDFNSPLHF
TRBJ2-2 | 19 | NA | TRBV5-1 | CASSSRASGGPTNTGELFF
TRBJ2-2 | 18 | NA | TRBV6-1 | CASSEWVGGGSNTGELFF
TRBJ2-2 | 13 | NA | TRBV19 | CASSTQGVGELFF
TRBJ2-7 | 15 | NA | TRBV18 | CASSPAGQGAGEQYF
TRBJ2-3 | 14 | NA | TRBV27 | CASSPRQNTDTQYF
TRBJ1-5 | 15 | NA | TRBV7-6 | CASSQFVNSNQPQHF
TRBJ2-7 | 15 | NA | TRBV25-1 | CASSESTVGTYEQYF
TRBJ2-7 | 13 | NA | TRBV10-3 | CAISESTRDEQYF
TRBJ1-1 | 13 | NA | TRBV28 | CASSPMNRGLTFF
TRBJ2-7 | 13 | NA | TRBV5-4 | CASSRGGTYEQYF
TRBJ1-1 | 10 | NA | TRBV7-9 | CASGGTEAFF
TRBJ2-3 | 15 | NA | TRBV27 | CASSAYDRYTDTQYF